These 13 T cell receptor beta chains were all obtained from the same sample, sequenced in a study of vaccination and CD4 T cells after COVID-19. Once obtained from cultured CD4+ T cells, the DNA was sequenced using the Oncomine TCR Beta short-read assay. TCRdb called the PCR reads again in MiXCR, with one record for every CDR3 protein. Here the sample spans about 16,000 distinct CDR3 sequences, nearly 50% being singletons. No antigen has been identified for these receptors. Treatment reported: roughly ten-day PBMC culture with coronavirus spike peptide pools or control peptides (ViraFEST assay). The sequenced sample was CD4+ T cells from blood, cultured in vitro, obtained before SARS-CoV-2 vaccination. The receptors were gathered from a human donor who had recovered from COVID-19.

A few counts support this clonotype. The V call is TRBV5-4, the J call TRBJ2-5, with D hard to call. The CDR3 extends over 14 amino acids. The V gene's germline CDR1 is SGHNT and CDR2 YYREEE (reference sequence). The germline V and J ends were trimmed by 5 bases and 1 base, with 12 bases remaining between them. The CDR3 sequence: CASSQIASQETQYF. The DNA of the CDR3 is TGTGCCAGCAGTCAAATAGCAAGCCAAGAGACCCAGTACTTC.

V is TRBV12-3 or TRBV12-4 and J is TRBJ1-1, with D maybe TRBD1 (5 bases). Trimming cost V 3 bases and J 5 bases, with 13 bases left between them. The CDR3 is 14 amino acids. CDR3 nucleotide sequence: TGTGCCAGCAGTTTCCTTCGGGGGAGAACTGAAGCTTTCTTT. Encoded protein: CASSFLRGRTEAFF.

This rearrangement joins TRBV7-7 to TRBJ2-2; no firm D call. CDR1 and CDR2 from the germline V gene are SSHAT and FNYEAQ (reference sequence). Trimming removed 6 bases from V and 1 base from J, with 15 bases in between. The CDR3 is made up of 16 amino acids. In DNA, the CDR3 is TGTGCCAGCAGTCCCCTCAGGTCGGGGAACACCGGGGAGCTGTTTTTT. Encoded protein: CASSPLRSGNTGELFF.

The chain uses TRBV7-2 and TRBJ2-3; possible D gene TRBD2, 7 bases. Germline V gives CDR1 SGHTA, CDR2 FQGNSA. Trimming took off 5 bases at V and 3 bases at J, with 9 bases between the two ends. CDR3 length equals 13 residues. Here the CDR3 reads CASSKGGTDTQYF. The CDR3 coding sequence is TGTGCCAGCAGCAAGGGGGGGACAGATACGCAGTATTTT.

The chain joins TRBV7-3 to TRBJ2-2; TRBD1 agrees at 8 bases. Germline V gene lookup returns CDR1 SGHTA and CDR2 FQGTGA. This CDR3 region has 16 residues. The junction had 10 bases not matched to a gene; V was cut back by 5 bases and J by 5 bases. The CDR3 DNA reads as TGTGCCAGCAGCCCAAGAGGACAGGGTCGGACCGGGGAGCTGTTTTTT. Protein sequence: CASSPRGQGRTGELFF.

This clonotype appeared a few times. This chain connects TRBV20-1 to TRBJ2-3, with 9 bases identical to TRBD2. With 3 bases clipped from V and 4 bases from J, the junction kept 2 bases outside the gene matches. Germline CDR1 is DFQATT and CDR2 is SNEGSKA (reference sequence). CDR3 length: 13 amino acids. The CDR3 DNA follows: TGCAGTGCTAGTAGCGGGAGCGCAGATACGCAGTATTTT. Encoded protein: CSASSGSADTQYF.

V is TRBV20-1 and J is TRBJ2-7, with 13 bases that match TRBD2. Germline V gene data show CDR1 as DFQATT and CDR2 as SNEGSKA (reference sequence). CDR3 length equals 15 residues. The V gene end was trimmed by 6 bases and the J gene end by 0 bases; junction bases not matched to a gene: 5. The CDR3 DNA reads TGCAGTGCCCACCGGACTAGCGGGAGCTCCTACGAGCAGTACTTC. Translating gives CSAHRTSGSSYEQYF.

V and J are TRBV19 and TRBJ2-5; possible D gene TRBD1, 5 bases. The germline CDR1 and CDR2 sequences are LNHDA and SQIVND (reference sequence). The CDR3 runs to 13 residues. Trimming removed 2 bases from V and 4 bases from J, with 8 bases in between. CDR3 sequence: CASSIRGRETQYF. The CDR3 DNA is TGTGCCAGTAGTATAAGGGGCCGAGAGACCCAGTACTTC.

The chain is built from TRBV4-2 and TRBJ1-5, with 10 bases lining up with TRBD1. V dropped 1 base and J dropped 1; count of bases not matched to a gene: 1. Germline CDR1 reads LGHNA; CDR2 reads YNFKEQ. The CDR3 consists of 16 residues. The CDR3 DNA sequence: TGTGCCAGCAGCCAAGGGGGACAGGGGAGCAATCAGCCCCAGCATTTT. Amino acid sequence: CASSQGGQGSNQPQHF.

This clonotype ranks as medium-sized. The chain carries TRBV6-1 and TRBJ1-5, with 8 nucleotides matching TRBD1. The CDR3 is made up of 16 amino acids. The trim removed 6 bases at V and 7 bases at J, leaving 14 bases unmatched. Germline V gene lookup returns CDR1 MNHNS and CDR2 SASEGT. CDR3 DNA sequence: TGTGCCAGCAGACCCTCCCGGACAGGGTTCGGACAGCCCCAGCATTTT. It translates to CASRPSRTGFGQPQHF.

The chain links TRBV27 to TRBJ2-2, with 7 bases matching TRBD2. The V segment lost 8 bases and the J segment 6 bases; nucleotides outside the gene matches: 9. The CDR3 has 14 amino acids. Germline V gives CDR1 MNHEY, CDR2 SMNVEV (reference sequence). This chain's CDR3 is CASLGLNTAGELFF. The CDR3 bases are TGTGCCAGCCTGGGACTAAATACCGCCGGGGAGCTGTTTTTT.

The chain is built from TRBV4-3 and TRBJ1-1, with TRBD1 matching over 9 bases. V was pared by 1 base and J by 1 base, with 4 bases of the junction left unmatched. The CDR3 spans 16 residues. Per germline, CDR1 LGHNA and CDR2 YSLEER. CDR3 residues: CASSQATTGGNTEAFF. The CDR3 DNA sequence: TGCGCCAGCAGCCAAGCAACGACAGGGGGGAACACTGAAGCTTTCTTT.

The chain links TRBV7-9 to TRBJ2-7; 9 positions match TRBD1. The trim removed 2 bases at V and 7 bases at J, leaving 6 bases unmatched. The CDR3 is 14 residues long. Germline V gene data show CDR1 as SEHNR and CDR2 as FQNEAQ (reference sequence). CDR3 coding DNA: TGTGCCAGCAGCTTAAGACAGGGGGTGAATGAGCAGTACTTC. This codes for CASSLRQGVNEQYF.